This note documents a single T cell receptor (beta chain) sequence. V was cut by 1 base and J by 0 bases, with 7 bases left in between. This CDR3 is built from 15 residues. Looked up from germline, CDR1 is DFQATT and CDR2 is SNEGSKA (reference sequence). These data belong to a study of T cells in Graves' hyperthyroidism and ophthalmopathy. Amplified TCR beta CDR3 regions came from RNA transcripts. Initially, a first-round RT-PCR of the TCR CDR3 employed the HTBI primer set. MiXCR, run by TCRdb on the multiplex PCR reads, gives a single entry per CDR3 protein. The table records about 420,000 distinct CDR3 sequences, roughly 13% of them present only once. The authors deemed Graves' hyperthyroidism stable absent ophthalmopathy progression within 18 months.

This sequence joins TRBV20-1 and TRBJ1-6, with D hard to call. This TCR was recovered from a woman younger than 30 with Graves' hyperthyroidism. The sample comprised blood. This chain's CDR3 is CSARVGSSYNSPLHF. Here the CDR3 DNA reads TGCAGTGCTAGAGTAGGAAGCTCCTATAATTCACCCCTCCACTTT.